Each of the 29 T cell receptor beta chains below was sequenced from the same sample in a study of graft-versus-host responses after intestinal transplantation. The method was immunoSEQ multiplex PCR; TCRdb's version includes in-frame clones alone and lacks a portion of them. The table has 20,000 to 25,000 clones, roughly 92% seen once; the top ten hold 43%. This specimen consisted of PBMCs, obtained about 260 days after intestinal transplant. The receptors stem from a human patient who received an intestinal transplant, so some T cells may come from the graft donor.

The CDR3 sequence: CASTQGQGKISGNTIYF. The CDR3 bases are TGTGCCAGCACCCAGGGACAGGGCAAAATCTCTGGAAACACCATATATTTT. The chain is built from TRBV7-9 and TRBJ1-3, with 9 bases identical to TRBD1. After removal of 7 bases from V and 0 bases from J, the junction contained 10 bases not matched to a gene. Germline V gene sequence: CDR1 SEHNR, CDR2 FQNEAQ (reference sequence). This CDR3 has 17 residues.

The J gene is TRBJ2-2, the V gene TRBV6-5; 9 bases line up with TRBD1. Trimming at V came to 0 bases and at J to 5 bases, leaving 4 bases not matched to a gene. CDR1 and CDR2 (germline): MNHEY, SVGAGI. The CDR3 is 16 amino acids. Written as DNA, the CDR3 is TGTGCCAGCAGTTACTCGAACAGGGGGCGAACCGGGGAGCTGTTTTTT. Translation: CASSYSNRGRTGELFF.

The DNA for the CDR3 is TGTGCCAGCTCACCCACAGGCTATGGCTACACCTTC. Its translation is CASSPTGYGYTF. The genes are TRBV18 and TRBJ1-2; a weak D match, TRBD1 (5 bases). Germline V lookup: CDR1 KGHSH, CDR2 LQKENI. The CDR3 covers 12 residues. V dropped 3 bases and J dropped 4 bases, with 6 bases sitting between them.

The chain uses TRBV6-6 and TRBJ2-3, with 8 positions matching TRBD1. CDR1 and CDR2 (germline): MNHNY, SVGAGI (reference sequence). The CDR3 totals 13 residues. With V trimmed by 6 bases and J by 4 bases, 3 bases remained unmatched. CDR3 sequence (DNA): TGTGCCAGCAGAATGACAGGGGCAGATACGCAGTATTTT. This translates into CASRMTGADTQYF.

The V gene is TRBV29-1, the J gene TRBJ2-5; tentatively, D is TRBD2 (5 bases). The germline V and J ends were trimmed by 4 bases and 6 bases, with 9 bases remaining between them. CDR1 is SQVTM, CDR2 ANQGSEA, per germline. CDR3 length: 11 residues. The CDR3 nucleotides are TGCAGCGTTGGGACTGAGAAGACCCAGTACTTC. It specifies CSVGTEKTQYF.

The chain has TRBV18 and TRBJ2-7; D remains ambiguous. Germline loops: CDR1 KGHSH, CDR2 LQKENI. This CDR3 is 14 amino acids long. V shed 3 bases and J shed 5 bases, with 14 bases lying between them. For the CDR3, the DNA is TGTGCCAGCTCACCTATGGGTGGGCTGGACGAGCAGTACTTC. It encodes CASSPMGGLDEQYF.

This clone was seen only once. The chain uses TRBV4-2 and TRBJ2-5, with TRBD2 identical over 11 bases. Looked up from germline, CDR1 is LGHNA and CDR2 is YNFKEQ. Trimming removed 0 bases from V and 2 bases from J; junction bases left unmatched: 8. This CDR3 spans 18 amino acids. This chain's CDR3 is CASSQEGTSGLTQETQYF. CDR3 DNA sequence: TGTGCCAGCAGCCAAGAAGGGACTAGCGGCCTCACTCAAGAGACCCAGTACTTC.

This chain joins TRBV9 and TRBJ2-2; weak D call: TRBD2 (6 bases). Germline V gives CDR1 SGDLS, CDR2 YYNGEE. The CDR3 runs 14 residues. V dropped 4 bases and J dropped 4 bases, with 11 bases sitting between them. The CDR3 is CASSLEGVTGELFF. The CDR3 region has the DNA TGTGCCAGCAGCCTGGAGGGTGTCACCGGGGAGCTGTTTTTT.

The chain employs TRBV5-1 and TRBJ1-2, with 7 bases fitting TRBD1. The ends lost 0 bases at V and 4 bases at J; junction bases unmatched: 12. The CDR3 length is 17 residues. CDR1 and CDR2 (germline): SGHRS, YFSETQ. The CDR3 region is CASSLGPYGDSIYGYTF. DNA for the CDR3: TGCGCCAGCAGCTTGGGGCCTTACGGGGACAGCATCTATGGCTACACCTTC.

The chain links TRBV28 to TRBJ1-5, with D perhaps matching TRBD1 (6 bases). V was pared by 3 bases and J by 0 bases, with 12 bases between. CDR1 and CDR2 from the germline V gene are MDHEN and SYDVKM. This CDR3 is 16 amino acids long. The CDR3 DNA sequence: TGTGCCAGCAGTTTCCGACAGGAGTATAGCAATCAGCCCCAGCATTTT. This codes for CASSFRQEYSNQPQHF.

As for this clone: A read error may account for a junction end that differs from germline. The CDR3 nucleotides read TGTGCCAGCAGCTACTCTGGACGGTACAATGAGCAGTTCTTC. This translates into CASSYSGRYNEQFF. This chain uses TRBV6-5 with TRBJ2-1; D not resolved. CDR1 MNHEY and CDR2 SVGAGI come from the germline V gene. The CDR3 extends over 14 amino acids.

The chain is built from TRBV21-1 and TRBJ2-7; the table's TRBD1 call for D was not verified on the DNA. TRBV21-1 is assigned pseudogene status. The CDR3 runs to 16 residues. CDR3 in amino acids: CATAPRERGNSYEQYF. DNA for the CDR3: TGTGCCACTGCGCCACGGGAAAGGGGGAACTCCTACGAGCAGTACTTC.

The chain uses TRBV6-1 and TRBJ2-1; 10 bases are shared with TRBD2. V lost 6 bases, J lost 6 bases, and 5 bases stayed unmatched. CDR1 is MNHNS, CDR2 SASEGT, per germline. CDR3 length: 14 residues. The CDR3 nucleotides read TGTGCCAGCAGGCTAGCGGGAGCTGGCAATGAGCAGTTCTTC. Translating it yields CASRLAGAGNEQFF.

The rearrangement links TRBV30 to TRBJ2-5; D is unclear. There are 15 residues in the CDR3. V gave up 3 bases and J gave up 2 bases, with 16 bases separating them. Germline V gene lookup returns CDR1 GTSNPN and CDR2 SVGIG (reference sequence). CDR3 sequence reads: CAWSLRAGRQETQYF. CDR3 nucleotides: TGTGCCTGGAGCCTCCGGGCAGGTCGGCAAGAGACCCAGTACTTC.

This rearrangement joins TRBV25-1 to TRBJ1-2, with no clear D. Deletions cut 5 bases from V and 4 bases from J, with 11 bases between. Looked up from germline, CDR1 is MGHDK and CDR2 is SYGVNS. The CDR3 covers 13 residues. The chain's CDR3 is CASSITSSYGYTF. CDR3 coding DNA: TGTGCCAGCAGTATAACAAGTTCCTATGGCTACACCTTC.

This clone was seen only once. V gene TRBV21-1 combines with J gene TRBJ2-1; TRBD1 is taken as the D call from the table, unchecked against the DNA. TRBV21-1 is described as a pseudogene. CDR3 length: 13 amino acids. CDR3 DNA sequence: TGTGCCAGTAAGACAGGGTACGGCAATGAGCAGTTCTTC. Amino acids: CASKTGYGNEQFF.

The chain uses TRBV5-1 and TRBJ1-1; D gene unclear. This CDR3 has 14 residues. The V gene lost 2 bases and the J gene lost 2 bases, with 10 bases spanning the gap. The germline V gene encodes CDR1 SGHRS and CDR2 YFSETQ. CDR3 protein: CASSFRVGNTEAFF. CDR3 bases: TGCGCCAGCAGCTTTCGTGTGGGAAACACTGAAGCTTTCTTT.

The V gene is TRBV5-5, the J gene TRBJ2-1, with 10 bases matching TRBD2. Per the germline V gene, CDR1 is SGHKS and CDR2 is YYEKEE (reference sequence). J was trimmed by 8 bases and V by 0 bases; bases with no gene match: 5. The CDR3 is 15 amino acids. The DNA for the CDR3 is TGTGCCAGCAGCTTGGTTCTAGCGGGAGTCGATGAGCAGTTCTTC. Amino acids: CASSLVLAGVDEQFF.

The chain carries TRBV29-1 and TRBJ1-2, with D uncertain. Trimming left V 3 bases short and J 2 bases short, with 13 bases between. This CDR3 has 14 residues. Germline assignment: CDR1 SQVTM and CDR2 ANQGSEA. The CDR3 DNA sequence: TGCAGCGTTGATGAGACCTACCTAAACTATGGCTACACCTTC. Translated, it gives CSVDETYLNYGYTF.

The chain has TRBV29-1 and TRBJ1-3; D ambiguous. Germline V gives CDR1 SQVTM, CDR2 ANQGSEA. CDR3 length equals 15 residues. V gave up 4 bases and J gave up 0 bases, with 13 bases separating them. CDR3 sequence: CSVAGSQNSGNTIYF. Here the CDR3 DNA reads TGCAGCGTTGCGGGGTCGCAGAACTCTGGAAACACCATATATTTT. The full variable domain, completed using reference TRBV29-1 and TRBJ1-3, is SAVISQKPSRDICQRGTSLTIQCQVDSQVTMMFWYRQQPGQSLTLIATANQGSEATYESGFVIDKFPISRPNLTFSTLTVSNMSPEDSSIYLCSVAGSQNSGNTIYFGEGSWLTVV.

This chain joins TRBV7-8 and TRBJ2-1, with 7 bases matching TRBD2. V lost 3 bases, J lost 8 bases, and 16 bases stayed unmatched. This CDR3 comprises 17 residues. CDR1 is SGHVS, CDR2 FQNEAQ, per germline. This CDR3 reads CASSFRRGTNPPHEQFF. The CDR3 DNA reads as TGTGCCAGCAGCTTTCGGCGGGGGACGAACCCTCCCCATGAGCAGTTCTTC.

The V call is TRBV27, the J call TRBJ2-1; D is possibly TRBD1 or TRBD2 (5 bases each). V was cut by 7 bases and J by 0 bases, with 19 bases left in between. The CDR3 covers 17 residues. Per the germline V gene, CDR1 is MNHEY and CDR2 is SMNVEV (reference sequence). The CDR3, as DNA: TGTGCCAGCAACCAACGGTGGGCAGGGAGCTCCTACAATGAGCAGTTCTTC. This translates into CASNQRWAGSSYNEQFF.

V and J are TRBV29-1 and TRBJ2-1; D gene ambiguous. Germline V gene lookup returns CDR1 SQVTM and CDR2 ANQGSEA. V lost 5 bases, J lost 6 bases, and 8 bases lay in between. The CDR3 has 11 amino acids. CDR3 nucleotide sequence: TGCAGCGTTATGAGTGGCAATGAGCAGTTCTTC. Its translation is CSVMSGNEQFF.

V gene TRBV7-2 combines with J gene TRBJ2-2; D possibly corresponds to TRBD2 (7 bases). The CDR3 spans 15 residues. Trimming left V 5 bases short and J 4 bases short, with 14 bases between. CDR1 and CDR2 (germline): SGHTA, FQGNSA. CDR3: CASSRGGGPTGELFF. The CDR3 DNA reads as TGTGCCAGCAGCCGAGGGGGGGGCCCCACCGGGGAGCTGTTTTTT. The whole variable domain, remainder taken from reference TRBV7-2 and TRBJ2-2, is GAGVSQSPSNKVTEKGKDVELRCDPISGHTALYWYRQSLGQGLEFLIYFQGNSAPDKSGLPSDRFSAERTGGSVSTLTIQRTQQEDSAVYLCASSRGGGPTGELFFGEGSRLTVL.

V gene TRBV30 combines with J gene TRBJ1-1, with D maybe TRBD1 (5 bases). The V gene lost 0 bases and the J gene lost 1 base, with 9 bases spanning the gap. Looked up from germline, CDR1 is GTSNPN and CDR2 is SVGIG (reference sequence). The CDR3 spans 14 residues. The CDR3: CAWSVLGGNTEAFF. CDR3 DNA: TGTGCCTGGAGTGTACTCGGGGGGAACACTGAAGCTTTCTTT.

This chain uses TRBV5-1 with TRBJ1-2; 7 bases fit TRBD1. This CDR3 region has 14 residues. Trimming took 1 base from V and 4 from J; bases not matched to a gene: 4. Per germline, CDR1 SGHRS and CDR2 YFSETQ. The CDR3 reads CASSLRDSLYGYTF. CDR3 sequence (DNA): TGCGCCAGCAGCTTGAGGGACAGCCTCTATGGCTACACCTTC.

V and J are TRBV28 and TRBJ2-3, with 10 bases aligning to TRBD2. Germline CDR1 and CDR2: MDHEN and SYDVKM. The junction had 6 bases not matched to a gene; V was cut back by 8 bases and J by 4 bases. The CDR3 is 14 residues long. The CDR3 DNA reads TGTGCCAGCCGAGCGGGAGGGCCCGCAGATACGCAGTATTTT. The encoded protein is CASRAGGPADTQYF.

The V call is TRBV4-2, the J call TRBJ2-7, with 10 bases identical to TRBD1. J lost 4 bases, V lost 4 bases, and 16 bases had no gene match. CDR3 length equals 18 residues. Germline values: CDR1 LGHNA, CDR2 YNFKEQ. The CDR3, as DNA: TGTGCCAGCAGCCCTGAAAAATCCCGGGACAGGGGATTTTACGAGCAGTACTTC. Amino acids: CASSPEKSRDRGFYEQYF.

This sequence joins TRBV15 and TRBJ1-5, with D unclear. Germline-derived CDR1 and CDR2 are LNHNV and YYDKDF (reference sequence). V shed 5 bases and J shed 7 bases, with 15 bases lying between them. CDR3 length: 14 residues. This CDR3 reads CATSPRVGGQPQHF. CDR3 bases: TGTGCCACCAGCCCGAGGGTAGGAGGACAGCCCCAGCATTTT.